The 18 T cell receptor beta chains below come from one sample, sequenced in a study of T cell repertoires in cytomegalovirus infection. Antigens of these TCRs are unknown. TCRdb re-derived calls from the reads in MiXCR, one entry per CDR3 protein. The data show roughly 990,000 distinct CDR3 sequences, with roughly 31% seen just once and around an eighth held by the top ten. The sample here was cultured CD8+ T cells from PBMCs, taken from culture after CMV antigen stimulation. Receptors originate from a human donor in good health (CMV status not recorded). Some clones in this sample may be carry-over from other donors' samples.

The chain uses TRBV4-1 and TRBJ2-5; D call uncertain. The germline V gene has CDR1 MGHRA and CDR2 YSYEKL. This CDR3 spans 11 amino acids. V was trimmed by 1 base and J by 7 bases, leaving 4 bases between them. In DNA form, the CDR3 reads TGCGCCAGCAGCCAAGCGGCGACCCAGTACTTC. This translates into CASSQAATQYF.

The chain's CDR3 is CASSLDWGAAYEQYF. In DNA, the CDR3 is TGCGCCAGCAGCTTGGATTGGGGTGCAGCCTACGAGCAGTACTTC. This chain uses TRBV5-1 with TRBJ2-7; no reliable D call. From germline, CDR1 is SGHRS and CDR2 YFSETQ. The CDR3 length is 15 residues. Between the trimmed V and J ends, which lost 0 bases and 2 bases, there was a span of 12 bases.

A few counts support this clonotype. V is TRBV19 and J is TRBJ2-4; perhaps TRBD1 as D (6 bases). Trimming pared 3 bases from V and 3 bases from J, leaving 12 bases between. The germline V gene has CDR1 LNHDA and CDR2 SQIVND (reference sequence). The CDR3 totals 15 residues. CDR3 in amino acids: CASSITGLGKNIQYF. DNA for the CDR3: TGTGCCAGTAGTATTACAGGGCTCGGCAAAAACATTCAGTACTTC. Variable domain in full (rest from reference TRBV19 and TRBJ2-4): DGGITQSPKYLFRKEGQNVTLSCEQNLNHDAMYWYRQDPGQGLRLIYYSQIVNDFQKGDIAEGYSVSREKKESFPLTVTSAQKNPTAFYLCASSITGLGKNIQYFGAGTRLSVL.

The V gene is TRBV6-5, the J gene TRBJ2-5; 11 bases are shared with TRBD1. The CDR3 consists of 13 residues. J gave up 4 bases and V 8 bases, and 3 bases lay outside the gene matches. The germline gives CDR1 MNHEY, CDR2 SVGAGI. The CDR3 coding sequence is TGTGCCAGCCGGGACAGGGGGTCAGAGACCCAGTACTTC. Its translation is CASRDRGSETQYF.

Ten or more counts support this clonotype. In nucleotides, the CDR3 is TGTGCCAGCCTCAAACGGGACTCTAGCTACAATGAGCAGTTCTTC. Translation gives CASLKRDSSYNEQFF. The J gene is TRBJ2-1, the V gene TRBV7-2; D is perhaps TRBD2 (6 bases). Germline V gene data show CDR1 as SGHTA and CDR2 as FQGNSA. Trimming stripped 8 bases from V and 3 bases from J, with 17 bases between. The CDR3 is made up of 15 amino acids.

This clonotype was observed a few times. The chain links TRBV2 to TRBJ1-5; unclear D gene. The germline gives CDR1 SNHLY, CDR2 FYNNEI. CDR3 length: 12 residues. V was shortened by 1 base and J by 6 bases, with 4 bases between the two germline ends. The CDR3 DNA is TGTGCCAGCAGTGAAGTTGTTCAGCCCCAGCATTTT. The encoded protein is CASSEVVQPQHF.

The gene calls are TRBV6-5 and TRBJ2-7, with D possibly being TRBD2 (6 bases). With 1 base removed from V and 3 bases from J, the gap between germline ends came to 7 bases. The CDR3 extends over 13 amino acids. Germline V CDR1 and CDR2: MNHEY, SVGAGI. CDR3 coding DNA: TGTGCCAGCAGTTACTTGGGGGGCTACGAGCAGTACTTC. Amino acid sequence: CASSYLGGYEQYF.

V is TRBV19 and J is TRBJ1-1; weak D call: TRBD1 (6 bases). Per germline, CDR1 LNHDA and CDR2 SQIVND (reference sequence). Trimming left V 4 bases short and J 0 bases short, with 9 bases between. The CDR3 spans 14 residues. The CDR3 DNA reads as TGTGCCAGTAGTACCGGGACACTGAACACTGAAGCTTTCTTT. Encoded protein: CASSTGTLNTEAFF.

The sample holds a few counts of this clonotype. The V and J genes are TRBV7-6 and TRBJ2-1, with D perhaps TRBD2 (5 bases). The CDR3 is 16 residues long. The germline V gene encodes CDR1 SGHVS and CDR2 FNYEAQ. V lost 5 bases and J lost 0, with 14 bases in between. In nucleotides, the CDR3 is TGTGCCAGCAGCCTCCGGGGTGGGAACTCCTACAATGAGCAGTTCTTC. Encoded protein: CASSLRGGNSYNEQFF. The full variable domain, rest sourced from reference TRBV7-6 and TRBJ2-1, is GAGVSQSPRYKVTKRGQDVALRCDPISGHVSLYWYRQALGQGPEFLTYFNYEAQQDKSGLPNDRFSAERPEGSISTLTIQRTEQRDSAMYRCASSLRGGNSYNEQFFGPGTRLTVL.

This clonotype was counted between two and nine times. CDR3 coding DNA: TGTGCCAGCAGCCCCCTCGGTCCGGACACTGAAGCTTTCTTT. The encoded protein is CASSPLGPDTEAFF. The chain carries TRBV7-9 and TRBJ1-1; the D is unclear. The CDR3 spans 14 residues. CDR1 is SEHNR, CDR2 FQNEAQ, per germline (reference sequence). With 5 bases removed from V and 3 bases from J, the gap between germline ends came to 13 bases.

This clonotype was observed a handful of times. The J gene is TRBJ1-5, the V gene TRBV27, with D perhaps matching TRBD1 (5 bases). The CDR3 sequence is 16 residues long. The V end lost 5 bases, the J end lost 0 bases, and 14 bases lay between the germline ends. Germline CDR1 is MNHEY and CDR2 is SMNVEV (reference sequence). DNA of the CDR3: TGTGCCAGCAGTACGGGACTCCGGGGTAGCAATCAGCCCCAGCATTTT. Protein sequence: CASSTGLRGSNQPQHF.

This clonotype was seen only a few times. This chain links TRBV20-1 with TRBJ1-1; D is possibly TRBD1 (5 bases). The CDR3 is made up of 14 amino acids. The germline gives CDR1 DFQATT, CDR2 SNEGSKA (reference sequence). V was shortened by 4 bases and J by 1 base, with 13 bases between the two germline ends. In DNA form, the CDR3 reads TGCAGTGCTAAGTTCTGGGGGGGGAACACTGAAGCTTTCTTT. It yields the protein CSAKFWGGNTEAFF.

There are a few counts of this clonotype. V is TRBV5-6 and J is TRBJ2-7; tentatively, D is TRBD2 (6 bases). The CDR3 has 14 residues. Per the germline V gene, CDR1 is SGHDT and CDR2 is YYEEEE. V lost 4 bases to trimming and J lost 1 base, with 12 bases between them. CDR3 DNA: TGTGCCAGCAGCGGCCCGGGGGTTTCCTACGAGCAGTACTTC. This gives the protein CASSGPGVSYEQYF.

In its sample, this clonotype was seen many times. The rearrangement joins TRBV7-9 to TRBJ1-1; 9 nucleotides match TRBD1. Germline values: CDR1 SEHNR, CDR2 FQNEAQ (reference sequence). The V and J ends lost 5 bases and 1 base, in that order; junction bases with no gene match: 17. The CDR3 consists of 19 residues. The CDR3 spells CASSGRGTGKDRANTEAFF. CDR3 DNA: TGTGCCAGCAGCGGTAGAGGGACAGGGAAGGATCGGGCGAACACTGAAGCTTTCTTT.

This clonotype was observed a handful of times. The chain carries TRBV4-1 and TRBJ1-5; D not certain. The CDR3 spans 15 residues. The germline V and J ends were trimmed by 3 bases and 5 bases, with 14 bases remaining between them. Per the germline V gene, CDR1 is MGHRA and CDR2 is YSYEKL. The CDR3 DNA reads as TGCGCCAGCAGCCACCAGACCCGGACCGATCAGCCCCAGCATTTT. As protein: CASSHQTRTDQPQHF.

This clonotype was recorded a few times. This rearrangement joins TRBV28 to TRBJ2-3; possible D gene TRBD1, 5 bases. V gave up 5 bases and J gave up 2 bases, with 20 bases separating them. Germline CDR1 reads MDHEN; CDR2 reads SYDVKM. This CDR3 is built from 17 residues. The CDR3 DNA is TGTGCCAGCAGTCCCGTGGTAGGGGTATTAGACACAGATACGCAGTATTTT. Amino acids: CASSPVVGVLDTDTQYF.

There are many counts of this clonotype. The chain links TRBV10-3 to TRBJ2-5; tentatively, D is TRBD2 (5 bases). Trimming removed 5 bases from V and 2 bases from J, with 9 bases in between. CDR1 is ENHRY and CDR2 is SYGVKD in the germline V gene. There are 13 residues in the CDR3. CDR3 region: CAISPGLQETQYF. In DNA form, the CDR3 reads TGTGCCATCAGTCCCGGACTTCAAGAGACCCAGTACTTC.

The chain is built from TRBV7-9 and TRBJ1-5; D is ambiguous. The CDR3 contains 11 residues. V lost 11 bases and J 4 bases, leaving 9 bases between the germline ends. Per the germline V gene, CDR1 is SEHNR and CDR2 is FQNEAQ (reference sequence). The CDR3 DNA is TGTGCCCGGAGGGAGAATCAGCCCCAGCATTTT. It is translated as CARRENQPQHF.